The clone carrying this TCR beta chain was observed a single time. With random hexamers, reverse transcription was performed on about 0.5 to 1 ug of RNA. TCRdb recomputed calls from the immunoSEQ multiplex PCR reads with MiXCR, one row per CDR3 protein. The table records roughly 130,000 distinct CDR3 sequences, 90% to 95% of them present only once. The data were obtained in a study of CD8 T cells in Susac syndrome. The control group consisted of healthy donors matched for age and sex. Germline loops: CDR1 SQVTM, CDR2 ANQGSEA. V trimming: 6 bases; J trimming: 3 bases; junction bases outside the gene matches: 14. The CDR3 sequence is 17 residues long.

The receptor was isolated from a human donor in good health. The chain carries TRBV29-1 and TRBJ2-3; 11 positions match TRBD2. The sequenced sample consisted of CD4+ T cells from PBMCs. The CDR3 DNA follows: TGCAGCGTCACGGGACTAGCGGAAGGGTTGGGGACAGATACGCAGTATTTT. This gives the protein CSVTGLAEGLGTDTQYF.